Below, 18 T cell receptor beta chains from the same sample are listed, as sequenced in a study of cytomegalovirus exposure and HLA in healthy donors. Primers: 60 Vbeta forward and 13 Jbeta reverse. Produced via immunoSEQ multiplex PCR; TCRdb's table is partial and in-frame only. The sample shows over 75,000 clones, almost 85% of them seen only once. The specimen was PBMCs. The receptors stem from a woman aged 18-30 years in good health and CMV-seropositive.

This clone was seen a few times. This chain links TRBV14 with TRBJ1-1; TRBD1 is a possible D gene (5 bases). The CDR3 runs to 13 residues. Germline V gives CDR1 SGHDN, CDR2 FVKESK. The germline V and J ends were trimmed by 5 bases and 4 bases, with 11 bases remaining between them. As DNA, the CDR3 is TGTGCCAGCAGCGTAGGGGTGATCACTGAAGCTTTCTTT. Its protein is CASSVGVITEAFF.

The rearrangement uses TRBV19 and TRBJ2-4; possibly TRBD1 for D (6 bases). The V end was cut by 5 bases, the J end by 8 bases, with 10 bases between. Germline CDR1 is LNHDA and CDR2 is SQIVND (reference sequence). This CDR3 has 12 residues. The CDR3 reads CASSPQGYIQYF. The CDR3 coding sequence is TGTGCCAGTAGTCCACAGGGTTACATTCAGTACTTC.

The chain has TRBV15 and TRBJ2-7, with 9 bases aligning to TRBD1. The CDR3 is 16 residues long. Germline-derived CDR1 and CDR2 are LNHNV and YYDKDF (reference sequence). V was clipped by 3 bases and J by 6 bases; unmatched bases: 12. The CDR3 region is CATSSATGTGRSEQYF. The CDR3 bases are TGTGCCACCAGCAGCGCCACCGGGACAGGGAGGTCCGAGCAGTACTTC.

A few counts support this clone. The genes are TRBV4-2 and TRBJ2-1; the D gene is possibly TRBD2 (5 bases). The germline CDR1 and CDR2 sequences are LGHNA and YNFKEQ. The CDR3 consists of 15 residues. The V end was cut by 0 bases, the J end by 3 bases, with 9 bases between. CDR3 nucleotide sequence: TGTGCCAGCAGCCAAGACGAACGGGGCTACAATGAGCAGTTCTTC. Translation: CASSQDERGYNEQFF.

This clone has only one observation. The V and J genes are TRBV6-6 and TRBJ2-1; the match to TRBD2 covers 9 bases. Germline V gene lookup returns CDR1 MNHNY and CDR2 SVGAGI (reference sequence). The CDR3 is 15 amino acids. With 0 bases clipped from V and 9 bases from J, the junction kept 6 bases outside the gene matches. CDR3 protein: CASSYSSRGGIEQFF. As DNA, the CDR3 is TGTGCCAGCAGTTACTCTTCGCGGGGGGGCATTGAGCAGTTCTTC.

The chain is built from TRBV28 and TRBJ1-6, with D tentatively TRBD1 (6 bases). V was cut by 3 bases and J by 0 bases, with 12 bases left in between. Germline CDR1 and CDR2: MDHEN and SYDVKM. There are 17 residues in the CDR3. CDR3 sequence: CASSLGGAGSYNSPLHF. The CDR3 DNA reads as TGTGCCAGCAGTTTGGGGGGGGCGGGCTCCTATAATTCACCCCTCCACTTT.

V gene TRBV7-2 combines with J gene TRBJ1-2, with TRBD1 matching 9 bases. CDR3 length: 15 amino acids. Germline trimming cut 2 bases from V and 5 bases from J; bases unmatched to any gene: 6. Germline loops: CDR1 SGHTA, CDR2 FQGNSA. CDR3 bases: TGTGCCAGCAGCTTAATAGGGGGACAGGGTTATGGCTACACCTTC. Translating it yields CASSLIGGQGYGYTF. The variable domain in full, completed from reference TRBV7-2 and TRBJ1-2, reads GAGVSQSPSNKVTEKGKDVELRCDPISGHTALYWYRQSLGQGLEFLIYFQGNSAPDKSGLPSDRFSAERTGGSVSTLTIQRTQQEDSAVYLCASSLIGGQGYGYTFGSGTRLTVV.

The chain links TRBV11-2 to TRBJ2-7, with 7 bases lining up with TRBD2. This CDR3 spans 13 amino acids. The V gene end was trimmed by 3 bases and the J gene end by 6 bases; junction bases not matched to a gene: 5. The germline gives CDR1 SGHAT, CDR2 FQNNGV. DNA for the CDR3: TGTGCCAGCAGCTTCGGGGGGAGGCGCGAGCAGTACTTC. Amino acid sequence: CASSFGGRREQYF.

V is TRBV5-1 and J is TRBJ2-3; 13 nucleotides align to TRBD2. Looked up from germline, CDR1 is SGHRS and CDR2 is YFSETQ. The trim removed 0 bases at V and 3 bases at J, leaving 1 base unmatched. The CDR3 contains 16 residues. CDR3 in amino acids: CASSLGLAGGTDTQYF. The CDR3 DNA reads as TGCGCCAGCAGCTTGGGACTAGCGGGGGGAACAGATACGCAGTATTTT.

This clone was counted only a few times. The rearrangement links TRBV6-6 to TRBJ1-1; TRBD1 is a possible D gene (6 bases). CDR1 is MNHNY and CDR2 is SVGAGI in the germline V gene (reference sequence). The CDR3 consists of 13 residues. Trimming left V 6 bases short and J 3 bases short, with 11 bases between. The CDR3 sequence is CASRDGQHTEAFF. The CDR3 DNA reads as TGTGCCAGCAGGGACGGACAGCACACTGAAGCTTTCTTT.

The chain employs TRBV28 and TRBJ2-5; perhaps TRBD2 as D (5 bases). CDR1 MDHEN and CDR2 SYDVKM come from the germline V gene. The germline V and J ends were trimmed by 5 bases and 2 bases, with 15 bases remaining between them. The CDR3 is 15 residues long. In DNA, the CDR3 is TGTGCCAGCAGTCCTCGGGGTTCCGGACAAGAGACCCAGTACTTC. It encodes CASSPRGSGQETQYF.

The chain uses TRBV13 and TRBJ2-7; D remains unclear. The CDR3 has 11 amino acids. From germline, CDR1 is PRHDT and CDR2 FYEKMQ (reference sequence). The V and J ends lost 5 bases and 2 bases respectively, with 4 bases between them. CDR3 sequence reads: CASSGPYEQYF. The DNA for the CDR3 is TGTGCCAGCAGCGGCCCCTACGAGCAGTACTTC.

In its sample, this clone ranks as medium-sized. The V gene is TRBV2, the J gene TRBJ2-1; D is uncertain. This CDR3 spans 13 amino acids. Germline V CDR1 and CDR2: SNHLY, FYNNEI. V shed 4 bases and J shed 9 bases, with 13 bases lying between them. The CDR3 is CASSAASRSEQFF. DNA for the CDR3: TGTGCCAGCAGTGCCGCGAGTCGCTCTGAGCAGTTCTTC.

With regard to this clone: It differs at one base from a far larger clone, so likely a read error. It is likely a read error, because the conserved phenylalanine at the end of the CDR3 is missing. The CDR3 sequence is CASSPGQGGTEAFL. The CDR3 DNA reads as TGTGCCAGCAGTCCGGGACAGGGCGGCACTGAAGCTTTCTTG. This rearrangement joins TRBV6-1 to TRBJ1-1; 9 bases match TRBD1. Germline V gene data show CDR1 as MNHNS and CDR2 as SASEGT. This CDR3 contains 14 residues. The V and J ends lost 5 bases and 4 bases, in that order; junction bases with no gene match: 5.

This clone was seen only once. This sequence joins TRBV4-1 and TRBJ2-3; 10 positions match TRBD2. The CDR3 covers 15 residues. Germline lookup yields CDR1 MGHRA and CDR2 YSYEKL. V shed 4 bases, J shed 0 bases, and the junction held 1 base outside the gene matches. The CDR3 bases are TGCGCCAGCAGCCGGACTAGCGGAAGCACAGATACGCAGTATTTT. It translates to CASSRTSGSTDTQYF.

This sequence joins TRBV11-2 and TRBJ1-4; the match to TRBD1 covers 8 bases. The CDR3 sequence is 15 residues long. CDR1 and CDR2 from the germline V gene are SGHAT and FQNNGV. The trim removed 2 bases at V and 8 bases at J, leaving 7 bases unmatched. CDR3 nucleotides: TGTGCCAGCAGCTTAATCGGGACAGGAGGGGAAAAACTGTTTTTT. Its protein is CASSLIGTGGEKLFF.

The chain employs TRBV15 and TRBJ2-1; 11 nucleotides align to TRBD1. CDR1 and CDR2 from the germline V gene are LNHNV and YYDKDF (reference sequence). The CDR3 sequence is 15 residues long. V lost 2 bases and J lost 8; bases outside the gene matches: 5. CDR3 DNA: TGTGCCACCAGCAGAAATGGACAGGGGGCCGATGAGCAGTTCTTC. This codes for CATSRNGQGADEQFF.

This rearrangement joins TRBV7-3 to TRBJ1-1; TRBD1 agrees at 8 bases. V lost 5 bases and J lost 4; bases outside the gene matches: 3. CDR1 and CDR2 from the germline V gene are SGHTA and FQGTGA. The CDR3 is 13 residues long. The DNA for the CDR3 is TGTGCCAGCAGCCCACAGGGGGGCACTGAAGCTTTCTTT. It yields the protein CASSPQGGTEAFF.